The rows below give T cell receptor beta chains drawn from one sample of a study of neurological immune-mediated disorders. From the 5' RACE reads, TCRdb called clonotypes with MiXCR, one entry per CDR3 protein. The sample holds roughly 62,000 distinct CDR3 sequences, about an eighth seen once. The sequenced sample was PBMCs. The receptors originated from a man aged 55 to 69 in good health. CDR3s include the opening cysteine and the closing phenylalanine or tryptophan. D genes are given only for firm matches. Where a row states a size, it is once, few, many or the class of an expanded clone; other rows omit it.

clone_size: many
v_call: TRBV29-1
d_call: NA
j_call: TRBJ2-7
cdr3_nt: TGCAGCGTTGAAGAGCCAGGCCGCGCCGAGCAGTACTTC
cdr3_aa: CSVEEPGRAEQYF

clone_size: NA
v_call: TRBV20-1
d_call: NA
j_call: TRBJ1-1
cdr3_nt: TGCAGTGCTAGTATTACCCAAGGATGGGGAGGGTACACTGAAGCTTTCTTT
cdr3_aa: CSASITQGWGGYTEAFF

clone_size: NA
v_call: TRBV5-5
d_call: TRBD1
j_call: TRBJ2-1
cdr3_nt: TGTTCCAGCAGCCCCATACAGGGGCTCTCCTACAATGAGCAGTTCTTC
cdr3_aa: CSSSPIQGLSYNEQFF

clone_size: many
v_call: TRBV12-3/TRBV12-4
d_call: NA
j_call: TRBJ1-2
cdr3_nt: TGTGCCAGCAGTTTCGCCCAGGGAGTGAGCGATGGCTACACCTTC
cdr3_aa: CASSFAQGVSDGYTF

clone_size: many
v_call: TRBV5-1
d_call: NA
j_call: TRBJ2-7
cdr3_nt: TGCGCCAGCAGCTTGGGGGATGACTACGAGCAGTACTTC
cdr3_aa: CASSLGDDYEQYF

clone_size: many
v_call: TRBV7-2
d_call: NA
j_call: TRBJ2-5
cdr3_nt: TGTGCCAGCAGCTTAGGTGGGGGGCGTTCGGAGACCCAGTACTTC
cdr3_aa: CASSLGGGRSETQYF

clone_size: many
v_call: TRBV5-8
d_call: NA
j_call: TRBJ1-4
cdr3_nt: TGTGCCAGCACCGGGTCCCTTAATGAAAAACTGTTTTTT
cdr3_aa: CASTGSLNEKLFF

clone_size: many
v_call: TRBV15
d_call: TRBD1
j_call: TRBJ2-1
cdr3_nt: TGTGCCACCAGCAGATTGGGACAGAACAATGAGCAGTTCTTC
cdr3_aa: CATSRLGQNNEQFF

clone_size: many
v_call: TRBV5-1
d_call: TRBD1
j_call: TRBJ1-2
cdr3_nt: TGCGCCAGCAGCAGGGACAGGGAGGGAGTTGAGTATGGCTACACCTTC
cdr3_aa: CASSRDREGVEYGYTF

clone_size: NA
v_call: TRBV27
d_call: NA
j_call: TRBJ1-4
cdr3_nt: TGTGCCAGCAGTTCCCAGGGTGCTGAAAAACTGTTTTTT
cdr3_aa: CASSSQGAEKLFF

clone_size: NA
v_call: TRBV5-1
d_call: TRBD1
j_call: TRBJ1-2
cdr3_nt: TGCGCCAGCAGCTACGGACAGGGAGGGGGCTACACCTTC
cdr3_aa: CASSYGQGGGYTF

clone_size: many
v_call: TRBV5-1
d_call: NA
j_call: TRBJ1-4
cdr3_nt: TGCGCCAGCAGCGTGACAGCCTATAATGAAAAACTGTTTTTT
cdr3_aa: CASSVTAYNEKLFF

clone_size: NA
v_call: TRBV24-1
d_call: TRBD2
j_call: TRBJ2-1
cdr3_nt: TGTGCCACCAGTGACCCTCTAGCGGGGGGGGTAGTAAGTCGGCAGTTCTTC
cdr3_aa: CATSDPLAGGVVSRQFF

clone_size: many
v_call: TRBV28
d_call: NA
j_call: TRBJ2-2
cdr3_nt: TGTGCCAGCAGTTTAAGGACAAGGCTCTTAACCGGGGAGCTGTTTTTT
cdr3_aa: CASSLRTRLLTGELFF

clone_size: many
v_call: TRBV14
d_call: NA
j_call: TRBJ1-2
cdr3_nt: TGTGCCAGCAGCCAAGTACCTTACGGCTACACCTTC
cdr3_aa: CASSQVPYGYTF

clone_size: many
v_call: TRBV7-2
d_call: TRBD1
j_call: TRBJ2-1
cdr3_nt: TGTGCCAGCAGTTCCGGGACAGGGTTTGGAGATGAGCAGTTCTTC
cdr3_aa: CASSSGTGFGDEQFF

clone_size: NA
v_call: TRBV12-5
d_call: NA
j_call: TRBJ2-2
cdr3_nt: TGTGCTAGCTTATTGGGGCTGAACACCGGGGAGCTGTTTTTT
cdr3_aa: CASLLGLNTGELFF

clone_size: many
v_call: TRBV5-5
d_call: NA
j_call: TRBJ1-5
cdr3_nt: TGTGCCAGCAGCTTGGACAGGGTCAATCAGCCCCAGCATTTT
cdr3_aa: CASSLDRVNQPQHF

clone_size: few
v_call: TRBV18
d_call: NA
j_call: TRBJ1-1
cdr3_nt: TGTGCCAGCTCACCAACCTATACCGACACAGACGAAGCTTTCTTT
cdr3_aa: CASSPTYTDTDEAFF